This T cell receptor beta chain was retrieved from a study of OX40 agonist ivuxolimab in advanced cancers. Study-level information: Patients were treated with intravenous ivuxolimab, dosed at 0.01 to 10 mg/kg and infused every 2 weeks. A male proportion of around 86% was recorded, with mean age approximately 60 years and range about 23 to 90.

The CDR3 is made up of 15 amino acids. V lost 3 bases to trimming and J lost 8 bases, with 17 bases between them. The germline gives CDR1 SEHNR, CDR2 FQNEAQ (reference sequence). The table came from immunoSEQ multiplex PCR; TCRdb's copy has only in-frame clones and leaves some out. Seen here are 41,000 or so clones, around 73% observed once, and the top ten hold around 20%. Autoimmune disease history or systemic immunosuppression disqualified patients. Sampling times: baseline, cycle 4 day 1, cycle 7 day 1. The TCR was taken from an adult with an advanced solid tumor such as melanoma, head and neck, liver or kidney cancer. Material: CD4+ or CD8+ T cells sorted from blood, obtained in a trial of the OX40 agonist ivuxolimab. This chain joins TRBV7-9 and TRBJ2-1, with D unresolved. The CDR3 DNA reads TGTGCCAGCAGCTTGGCGGTAATTAAGGATGATGAGCAGTTCTTC. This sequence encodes CASSLAVIKDDEQFF.